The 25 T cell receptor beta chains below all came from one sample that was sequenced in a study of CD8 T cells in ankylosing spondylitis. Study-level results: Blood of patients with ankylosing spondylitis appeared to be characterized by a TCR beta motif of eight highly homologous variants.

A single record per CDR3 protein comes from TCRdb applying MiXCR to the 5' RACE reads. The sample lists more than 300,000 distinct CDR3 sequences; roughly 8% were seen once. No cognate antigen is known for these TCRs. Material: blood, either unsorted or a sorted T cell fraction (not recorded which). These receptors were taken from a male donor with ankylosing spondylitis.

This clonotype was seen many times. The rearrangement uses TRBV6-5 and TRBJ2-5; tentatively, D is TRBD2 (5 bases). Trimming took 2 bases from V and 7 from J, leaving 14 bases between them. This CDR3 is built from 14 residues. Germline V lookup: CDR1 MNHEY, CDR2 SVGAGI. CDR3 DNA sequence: TGTGCCAGCAGTTACCCGGGGATGGGAATGACCCAGTACTTC. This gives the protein CASSYPGMGMTQYF.

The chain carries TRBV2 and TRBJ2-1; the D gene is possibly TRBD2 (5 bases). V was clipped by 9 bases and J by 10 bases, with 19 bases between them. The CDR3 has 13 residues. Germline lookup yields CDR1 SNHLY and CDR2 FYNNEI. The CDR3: CARTKRTSNEQFF. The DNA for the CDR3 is TGTGCCAGAACTAAACGGACTTCGAACGAGCAGTTCTTC.

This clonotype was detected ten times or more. CDR3 coding DNA: TGTGCCAGCAGCCAAGAACTAGCGGGAGGTAGGGATACGCAGTATTTT. Encoded protein: CASSQELAGGRDTQYF. The chain links TRBV4-2 to TRBJ2-3; 12 bases are shared with TRBD2. V lost 0 bases to trimming and J lost 6 bases; unmatched junction nucleotides: 4. The CDR3 runs 16 residues. Per the germline V gene, CDR1 is LGHNA and CDR2 is YNFKEQ.

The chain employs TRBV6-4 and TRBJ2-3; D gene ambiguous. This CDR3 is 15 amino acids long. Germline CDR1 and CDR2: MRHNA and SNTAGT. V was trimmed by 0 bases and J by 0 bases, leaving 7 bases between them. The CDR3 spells CASSDSSRSTDTQYF. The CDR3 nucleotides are TGTGCCAGCAGTGACTCTTCCCGGAGCACAGATACGCAGTATTTT.

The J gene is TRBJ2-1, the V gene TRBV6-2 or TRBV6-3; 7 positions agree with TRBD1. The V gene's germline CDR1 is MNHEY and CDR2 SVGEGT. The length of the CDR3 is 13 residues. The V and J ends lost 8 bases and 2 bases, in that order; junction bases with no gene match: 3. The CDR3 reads CASSRGPYNEQFF. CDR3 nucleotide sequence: TGTGCCAGCTCTAGGGGGCCCTACAATGAGCAGTTCTTC.

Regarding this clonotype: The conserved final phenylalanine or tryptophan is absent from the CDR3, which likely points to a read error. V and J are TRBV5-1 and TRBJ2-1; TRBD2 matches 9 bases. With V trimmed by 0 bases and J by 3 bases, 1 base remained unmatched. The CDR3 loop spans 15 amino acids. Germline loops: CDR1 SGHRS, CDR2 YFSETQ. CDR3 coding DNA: TGCGCCAGCAGCTTGGTAGCGGGAGACTACAATGAGCAGTTCCTC. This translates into CASSLVAGDYNEQFL.

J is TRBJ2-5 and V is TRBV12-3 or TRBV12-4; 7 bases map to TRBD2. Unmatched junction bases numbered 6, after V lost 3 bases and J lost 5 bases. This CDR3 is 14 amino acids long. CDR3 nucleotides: TGTGCCAGCAGTTTTAACGCGGGAGTGGAGACCCAGTACTTC. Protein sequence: CASSFNAGVETQYF.

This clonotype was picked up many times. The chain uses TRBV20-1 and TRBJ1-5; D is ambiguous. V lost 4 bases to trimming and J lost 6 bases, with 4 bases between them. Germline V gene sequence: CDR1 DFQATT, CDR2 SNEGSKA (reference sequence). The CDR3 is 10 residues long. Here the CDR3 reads CSAIGQPQHF. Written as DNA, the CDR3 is TGCAGTGCTATCGGTCAGCCCCAGCATTTT.

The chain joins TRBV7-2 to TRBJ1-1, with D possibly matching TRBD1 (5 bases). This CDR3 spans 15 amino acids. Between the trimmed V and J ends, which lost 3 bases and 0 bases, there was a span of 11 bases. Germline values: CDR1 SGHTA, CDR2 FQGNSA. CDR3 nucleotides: TGTGCCAGCAGCTTTACGGGACGGGTGAACACTGAAGCTTTCTTT. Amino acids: CASSFTGRVNTEAFF.

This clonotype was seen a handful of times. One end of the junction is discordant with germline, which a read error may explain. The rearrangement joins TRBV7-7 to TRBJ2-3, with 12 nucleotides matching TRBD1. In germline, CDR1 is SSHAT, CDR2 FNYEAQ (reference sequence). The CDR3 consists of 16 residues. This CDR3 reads CASSLSPGQGAYTQYF. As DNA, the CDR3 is TGTGCTAGCAGCTTATCCCCGGGACAGGGGGCGTATACGCAGTATTTT.

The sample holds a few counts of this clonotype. The CDR3, as DNA: TGTGCCAGCACCACCGGACAGGGGATTTCACCCCTCCACTTT. This sequence encodes CASTTGQGISPLHF. The chain has TRBV27 and TRBJ1-6, with TRBD1 identical over 9 bases. Looked up from germline, CDR1 is MNHEY and CDR2 is SMNVEV (reference sequence). The CDR3 extends over 14 amino acids. Germline trimming cut 7 bases from V and 9 bases from J; bases unmatched to any gene: 7.

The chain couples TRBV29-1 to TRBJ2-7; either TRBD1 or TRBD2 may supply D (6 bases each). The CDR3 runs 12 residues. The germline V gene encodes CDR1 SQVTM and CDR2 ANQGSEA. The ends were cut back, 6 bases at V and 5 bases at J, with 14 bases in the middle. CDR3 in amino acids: CSVDGGGNEQYF. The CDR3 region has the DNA TGCAGCGTGGACGGAGGGGGGAACGAGCAGTACTTC.

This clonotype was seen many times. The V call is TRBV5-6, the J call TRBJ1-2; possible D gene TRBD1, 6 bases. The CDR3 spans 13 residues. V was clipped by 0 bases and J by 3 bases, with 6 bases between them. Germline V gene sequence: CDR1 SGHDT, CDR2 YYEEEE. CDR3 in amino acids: CASSLAGDYGYTF. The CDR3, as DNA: TGTGCCAGCAGCTTGGCAGGGGACTATGGCTACACCTTC.

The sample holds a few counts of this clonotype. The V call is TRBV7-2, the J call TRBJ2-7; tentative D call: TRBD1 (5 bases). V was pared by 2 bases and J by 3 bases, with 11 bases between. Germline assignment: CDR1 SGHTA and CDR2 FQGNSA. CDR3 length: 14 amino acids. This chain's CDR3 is CASSLRAGIYEQYF. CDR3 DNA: TGTGCCAGCAGCTTAAGAGCAGGGATCTACGAGCAGTACTTC. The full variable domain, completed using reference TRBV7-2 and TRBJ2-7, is GAGVSQSPSNKVTEKGKDVELRCDPISGHTALYWYRQSLGQGLEFLIYFQGNSAPDKSGLPSDRFSAERTGGSVSTLTIQRTQQEDSAVYLCASSLRAGIYEQYFGPGTRLTVT.

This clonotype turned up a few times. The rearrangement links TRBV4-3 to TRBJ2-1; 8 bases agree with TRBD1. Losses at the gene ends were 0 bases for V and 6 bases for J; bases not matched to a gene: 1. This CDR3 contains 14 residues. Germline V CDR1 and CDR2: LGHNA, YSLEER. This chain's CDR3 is CASSQDDRGNEQFF. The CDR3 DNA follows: TGCGCCAGCAGCCAAGATGACAGGGGCAATGAGCAGTTCTTC.

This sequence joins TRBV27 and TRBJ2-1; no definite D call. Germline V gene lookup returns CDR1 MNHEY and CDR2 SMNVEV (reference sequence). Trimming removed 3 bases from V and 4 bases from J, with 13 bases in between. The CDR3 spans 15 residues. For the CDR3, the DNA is TGTGCCAGCAGTTTTTCGGACCGGCCTTACAATGAGCAGTTCTTC. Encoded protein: CASSFSDRPYNEQFF.

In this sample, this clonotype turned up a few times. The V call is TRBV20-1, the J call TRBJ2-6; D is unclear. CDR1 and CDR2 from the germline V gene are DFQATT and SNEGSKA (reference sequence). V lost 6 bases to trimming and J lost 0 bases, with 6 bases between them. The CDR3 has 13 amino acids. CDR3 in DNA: TGCAGTGCGCCTGACTCTGGGGCCAACGTCCTGACTTTC. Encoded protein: CSAPDSGANVLTF.

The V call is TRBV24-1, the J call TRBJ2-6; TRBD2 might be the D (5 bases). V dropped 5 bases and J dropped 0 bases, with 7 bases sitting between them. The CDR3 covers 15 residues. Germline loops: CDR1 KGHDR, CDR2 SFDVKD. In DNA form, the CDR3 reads TGTGCCACCAGTGCCGGGGTCTCTGGGGCCAACGTCCTGACTTTC. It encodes CATSAGVSGANVLTF.

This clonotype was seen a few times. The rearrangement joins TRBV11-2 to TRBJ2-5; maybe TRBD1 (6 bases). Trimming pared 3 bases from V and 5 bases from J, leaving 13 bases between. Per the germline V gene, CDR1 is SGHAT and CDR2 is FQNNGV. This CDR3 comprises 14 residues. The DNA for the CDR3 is TGTGCCAGCAGCTTCGCAACAGGGTTGGAGACCCAGTACTTC. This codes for CASSFATGLETQYF.

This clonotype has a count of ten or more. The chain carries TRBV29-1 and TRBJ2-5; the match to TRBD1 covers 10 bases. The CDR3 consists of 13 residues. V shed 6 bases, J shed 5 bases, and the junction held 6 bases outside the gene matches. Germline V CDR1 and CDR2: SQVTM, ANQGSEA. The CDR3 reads CSVPGQGVETQYF. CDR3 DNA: TGCAGCGTACCAGGACAGGGGGTTGAGACCCAGTACTTC.

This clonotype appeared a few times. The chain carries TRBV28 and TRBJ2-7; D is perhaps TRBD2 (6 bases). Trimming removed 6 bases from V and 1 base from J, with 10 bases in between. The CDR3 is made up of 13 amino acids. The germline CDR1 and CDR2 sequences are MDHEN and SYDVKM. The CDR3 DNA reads TGTGCCAGCAGGACTAGTGATTCCTACGAGCAGTACTTC. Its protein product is CASRTSDSYEQYF.

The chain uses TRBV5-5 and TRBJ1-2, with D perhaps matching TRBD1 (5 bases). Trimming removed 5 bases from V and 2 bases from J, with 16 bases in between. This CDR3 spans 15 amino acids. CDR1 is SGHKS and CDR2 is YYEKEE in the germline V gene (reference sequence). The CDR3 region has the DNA TGTGCCAGCAGACCGACGGGGCGCGGGAACTATGGCTACACCTTC. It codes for CASRPTGRGNYGYTF.

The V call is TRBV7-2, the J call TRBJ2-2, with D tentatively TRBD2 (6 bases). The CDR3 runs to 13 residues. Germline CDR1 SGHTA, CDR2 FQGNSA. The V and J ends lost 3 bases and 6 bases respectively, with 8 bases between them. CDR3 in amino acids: CASSFRRAGELFF. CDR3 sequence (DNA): TGTGCCAGCAGCTTCAGGAGGGCCGGGGAGCTGTTTTTT.

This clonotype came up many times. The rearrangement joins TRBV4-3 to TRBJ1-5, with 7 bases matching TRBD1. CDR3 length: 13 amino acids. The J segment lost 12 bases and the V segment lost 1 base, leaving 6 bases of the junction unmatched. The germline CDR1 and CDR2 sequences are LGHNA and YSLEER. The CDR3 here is CASSQGLGTDQHF. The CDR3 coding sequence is TGCGCCAGCAGCCAAGGACTGGGGACAGACCAGCATTTT.

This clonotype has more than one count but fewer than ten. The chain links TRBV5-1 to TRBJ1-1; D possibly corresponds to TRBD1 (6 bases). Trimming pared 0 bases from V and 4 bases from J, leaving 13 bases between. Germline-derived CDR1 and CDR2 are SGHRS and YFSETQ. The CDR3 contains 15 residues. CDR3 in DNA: TGCGCCAGCAGCTTGGGCAGGGGCCAGGGCACTGAAGCTTTCTTT. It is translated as CASSLGRGQGTEAFF.